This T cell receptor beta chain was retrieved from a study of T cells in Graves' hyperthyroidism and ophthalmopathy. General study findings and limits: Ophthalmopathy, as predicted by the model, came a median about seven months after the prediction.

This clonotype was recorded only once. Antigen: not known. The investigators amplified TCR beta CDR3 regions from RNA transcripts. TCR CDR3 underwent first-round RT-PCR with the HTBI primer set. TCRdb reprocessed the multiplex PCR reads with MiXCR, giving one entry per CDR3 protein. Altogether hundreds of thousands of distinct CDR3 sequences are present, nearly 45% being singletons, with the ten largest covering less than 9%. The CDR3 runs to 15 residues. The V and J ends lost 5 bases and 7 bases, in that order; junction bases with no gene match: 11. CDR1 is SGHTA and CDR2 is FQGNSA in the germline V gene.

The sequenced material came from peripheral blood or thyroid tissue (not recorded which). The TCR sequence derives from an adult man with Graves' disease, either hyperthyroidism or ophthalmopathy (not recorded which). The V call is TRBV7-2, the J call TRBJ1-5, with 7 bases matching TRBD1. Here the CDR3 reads CASSPGTDYGQPQHF. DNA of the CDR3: TGTGCCAGCAGCCCCGGGACAGACTATGGCCAGCCCCAGCATTTT.